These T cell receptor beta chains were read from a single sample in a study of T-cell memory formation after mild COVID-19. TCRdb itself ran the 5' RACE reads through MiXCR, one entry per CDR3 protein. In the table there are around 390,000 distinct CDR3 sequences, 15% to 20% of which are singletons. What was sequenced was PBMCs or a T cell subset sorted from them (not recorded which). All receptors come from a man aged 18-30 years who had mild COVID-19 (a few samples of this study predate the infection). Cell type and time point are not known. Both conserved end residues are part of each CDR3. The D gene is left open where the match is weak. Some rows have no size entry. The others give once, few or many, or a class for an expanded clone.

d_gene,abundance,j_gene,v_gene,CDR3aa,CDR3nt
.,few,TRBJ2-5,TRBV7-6,CASSLLGEQETQYF,TGTGCCAGCAGCCTACTAGGAGAGCAAGAGACCCAGTACTTC
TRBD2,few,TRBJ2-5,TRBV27,CASSLISGGTETQYF,TGTGCCAGCAGTTTAATTAGCGGGGGGACGGAGACCCAGTACTTC
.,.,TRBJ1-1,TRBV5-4,CASSLSQGMNTEAFF,TGTGCCAGCAGCTTAAGCCAGGGGATGAACACTGAAGCTTTCTTT
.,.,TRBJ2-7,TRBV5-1,CASSLVASGNEQYF,TGCGCCAGCAGCTTGGTCGCCTCTGGAAACGAGCAGTACTTC
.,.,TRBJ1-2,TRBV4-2,CASSQERGLDYGYTF,TGTGCCAGCAGCCAAGAACGGGGGCTCGACTATGGCTACACCTTC
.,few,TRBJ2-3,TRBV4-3,CASSQEPSLSTDTQYF,TGCGCCAGCAGCCAAGAACCTAGCCTGAGCACAGATACGCAGTATTTT
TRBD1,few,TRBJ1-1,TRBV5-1,CASSLDGDRGSEAFF,TGCGCCAGCAGCTTGGATGGGGACAGGGGGTCTGAAGCTTTCTTT
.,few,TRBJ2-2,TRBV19,CASSNVGYTGELFF,TGTGCCAGTAGTAACGTGGGGTACACCGGGGAGCTGTTTTTT
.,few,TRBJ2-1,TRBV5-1,CASSLDAGSNEQFF,TGCGCCAGCAGCTTGGACGCAGGGAGCAATGAGCAGTTCTTC
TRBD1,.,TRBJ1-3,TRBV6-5,CASRSGTGSRNTIYF,TGTGCCAGCAGATCAGGGACAGGGTCAAGAAACACCATATATTTT
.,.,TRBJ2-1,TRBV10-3,CAIRESTEGSYNEQFF,TGTGCCATCAGGGAGAGTACGGAGGGGTCCTACAATGAGCAGTTCTTC
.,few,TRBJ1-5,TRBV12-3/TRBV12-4,CASSFVVKAYSNQPQHF,TGTGCCAGCAGTTTTGTCGTTAAAGCTTATAGCAATCAGCCCCAGCATTTT
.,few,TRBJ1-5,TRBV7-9,CASSRGTVGYNQPQHF,TGTGCCAGCAGCAGAGGGACGGTTGGGTACAATCAGCCCCAGCATTTT
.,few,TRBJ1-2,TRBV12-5,CASGLALRGGYTF,TGTGCTAGTGGTTTGGCCCTCAGGGGAGGCTACACCTTC
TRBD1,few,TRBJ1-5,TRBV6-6,CASSHRGSNQPQHF,TGTGCCAGCAGTCACAGGGGAAGCAATCAGCCCCAGCATTTT
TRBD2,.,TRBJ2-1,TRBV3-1,CAGRLAGGVSSYNEQFF,TGTGCCGGACGACTAGCGGGGGGGGTGAGCTCCTACAATGAGCAGTTCTTC
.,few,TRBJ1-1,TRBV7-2,CASSLVDRTEAFF,TGTGCCAGCAGCTTAGTAGACAGGACTGAAGCTTTCTTT
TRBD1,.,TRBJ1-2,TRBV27,CASRPGQTPDGYTF,TGTGCCAGCCGGCCGGGACAGACGCCCGATGGCTACACCTTC
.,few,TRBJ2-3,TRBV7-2,CASSRGTAYTDTQYF,TGTGCCAGCAGCCGCGGGACGGCTTACACAGATACGCAGTATTTT
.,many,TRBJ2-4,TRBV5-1,CASSQEALAGRRGGIQYF,TGCGCCAGCAGCCAAGAGGCCTTGGCGGGCCGGAGGGGGGGCATTCAGTACTTC
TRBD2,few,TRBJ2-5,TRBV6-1,CASSEGLASGVGAQYF,TGTGCCAGCAGTGAAGGGTTGGCTAGCGGGGTCGGGGCCCAGTACTTC
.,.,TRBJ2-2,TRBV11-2,CASSLEGLAWGELFF,TGTGCCAGCAGCTTAGAAGGCTTGGCGTGGGGGGAGCTGTTTTTT
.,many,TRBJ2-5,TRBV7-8,CASSPTSGETQYF,TGTGCCAGCAGCCCAACTAGTGGTGAGACCCAGTACTTC
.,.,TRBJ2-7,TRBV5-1,CASSYLSGPSYEQYF,TGCGCCAGCAGCTATCTAAGCGGCCCAAGCTACGAGCAGTACTTC
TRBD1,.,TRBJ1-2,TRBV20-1,CSARRQGAHYGYTF,TGCAGTGCTAGAAGGCAGGGGGCCCACTATGGCTACACCTTC
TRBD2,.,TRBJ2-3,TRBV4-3,CASSRAGGLAGNTDTQYF,TGCGCCAGCAGCCGAGCGGGGGGACTAGCGGGGAACACAGATACGCAGTATTTT
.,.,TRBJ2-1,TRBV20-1,CSARDRGFDEQFF,TGCAGTGCTAGAGATCGGGGCTTCGATGAGCAGTTCTTC
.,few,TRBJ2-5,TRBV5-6,CASSSRPKETQYF,TGTGCCAGCAGCTCGAGGCCTAAAGAGACCCAGTACTTC